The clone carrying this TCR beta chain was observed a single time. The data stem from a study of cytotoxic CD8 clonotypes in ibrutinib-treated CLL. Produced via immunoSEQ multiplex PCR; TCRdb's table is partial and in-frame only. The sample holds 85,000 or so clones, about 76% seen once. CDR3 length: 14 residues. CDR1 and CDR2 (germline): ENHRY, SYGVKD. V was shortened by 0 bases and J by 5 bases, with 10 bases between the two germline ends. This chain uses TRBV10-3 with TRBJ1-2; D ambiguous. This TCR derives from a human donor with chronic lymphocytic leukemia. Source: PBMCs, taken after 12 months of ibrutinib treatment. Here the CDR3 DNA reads TGTGCCATCAGTGAGTCTGTGGCTTGGTATGGCTACACCTTC. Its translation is CAISESVAWYGYTF.